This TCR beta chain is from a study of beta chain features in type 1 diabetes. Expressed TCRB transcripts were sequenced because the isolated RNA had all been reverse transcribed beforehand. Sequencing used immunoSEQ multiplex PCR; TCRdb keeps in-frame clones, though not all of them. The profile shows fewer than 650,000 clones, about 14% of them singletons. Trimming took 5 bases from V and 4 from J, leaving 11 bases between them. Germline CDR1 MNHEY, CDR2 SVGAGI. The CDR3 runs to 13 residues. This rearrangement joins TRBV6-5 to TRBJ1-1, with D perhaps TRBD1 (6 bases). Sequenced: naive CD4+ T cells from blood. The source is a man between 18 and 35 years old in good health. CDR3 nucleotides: TGTGCCAGCAGTGAAGGGGGGAGCACTGAAGCTTTCTTT. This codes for CASSEGGSTEAFF.